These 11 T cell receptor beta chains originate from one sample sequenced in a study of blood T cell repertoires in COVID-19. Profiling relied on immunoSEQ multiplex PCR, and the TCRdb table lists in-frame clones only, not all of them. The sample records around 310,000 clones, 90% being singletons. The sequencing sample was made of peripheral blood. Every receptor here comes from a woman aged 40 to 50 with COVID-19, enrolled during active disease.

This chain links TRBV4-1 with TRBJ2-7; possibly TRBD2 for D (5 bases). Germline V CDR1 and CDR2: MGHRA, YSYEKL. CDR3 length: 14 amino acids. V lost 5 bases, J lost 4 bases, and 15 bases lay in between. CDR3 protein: CASSYEGSGYEQYF. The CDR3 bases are TGCGCCAGCAGCTATGAGGGCAGCGGTTACGAGCAGTACTTC.

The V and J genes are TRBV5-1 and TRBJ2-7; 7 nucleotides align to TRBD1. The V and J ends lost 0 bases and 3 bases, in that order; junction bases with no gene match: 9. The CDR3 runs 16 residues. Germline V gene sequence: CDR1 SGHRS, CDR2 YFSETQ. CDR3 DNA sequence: TGCGCCAGCAGCTTGGCCGCAAACAGGGGCTACTACGAGCAGTACTTC. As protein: CASSLAANRGYYEQYF.

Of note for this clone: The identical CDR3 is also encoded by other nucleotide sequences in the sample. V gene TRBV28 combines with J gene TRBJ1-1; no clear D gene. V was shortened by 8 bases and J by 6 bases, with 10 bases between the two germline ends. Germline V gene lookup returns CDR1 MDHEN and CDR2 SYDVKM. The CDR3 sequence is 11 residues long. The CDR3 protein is CASRGGPEAFF. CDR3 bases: TGTGCCAGCCGGGGAGGGCCTGAAGCTTTCTTT. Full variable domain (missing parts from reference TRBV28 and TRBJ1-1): DVKVTQSSRYLVKRTGEKVFLECVQDMDHENMFWYRQDPGLGLRLIYFSYDVKMKEKGDIPEGYSVSREKKERFSLILESASTNQTSMYLCASRGGPEAFFGQGTRLTVV.

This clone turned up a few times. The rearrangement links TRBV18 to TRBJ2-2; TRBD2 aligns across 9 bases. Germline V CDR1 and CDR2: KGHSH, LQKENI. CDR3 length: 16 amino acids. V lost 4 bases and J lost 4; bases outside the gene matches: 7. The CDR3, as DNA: TGTGCCAGCTCACTACATCTAGCGGGATCCACCGGGGAGCTGTTTTTT. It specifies CASSLHLAGSTGELFF.

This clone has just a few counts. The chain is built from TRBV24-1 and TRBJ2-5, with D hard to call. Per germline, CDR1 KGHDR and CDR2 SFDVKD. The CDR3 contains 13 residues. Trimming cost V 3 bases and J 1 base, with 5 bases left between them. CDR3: CATSDPGQETQYF. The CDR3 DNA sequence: TGTGCCACCAGTGATCCGGGCCAAGAGACCCAGTACTTC.

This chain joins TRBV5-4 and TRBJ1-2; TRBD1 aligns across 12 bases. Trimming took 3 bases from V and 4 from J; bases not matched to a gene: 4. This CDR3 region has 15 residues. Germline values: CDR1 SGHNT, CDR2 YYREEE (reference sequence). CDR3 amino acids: CASSSRGQGAYGYTF. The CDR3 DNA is TGTGCCAGCAGCTCCCGGGGACAGGGGGCCTATGGCTACACCTTC.

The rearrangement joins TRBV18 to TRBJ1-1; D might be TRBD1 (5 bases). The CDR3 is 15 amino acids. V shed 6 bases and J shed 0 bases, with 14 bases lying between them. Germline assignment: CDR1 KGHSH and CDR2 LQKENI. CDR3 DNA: TGTGCCAGCTCGCCCAGCGACAGCATGAACACTGAAGCTTTCTTT. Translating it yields CASSPSDSMNTEAFF.

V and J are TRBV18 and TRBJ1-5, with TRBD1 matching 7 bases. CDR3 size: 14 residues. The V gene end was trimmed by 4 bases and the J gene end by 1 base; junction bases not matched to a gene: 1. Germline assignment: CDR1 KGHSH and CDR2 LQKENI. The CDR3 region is CASSQGASNQPQHF. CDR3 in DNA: TGTGCCAGCTCACAGGGGGCCAGCAATCAGCCCCAGCATTTT.

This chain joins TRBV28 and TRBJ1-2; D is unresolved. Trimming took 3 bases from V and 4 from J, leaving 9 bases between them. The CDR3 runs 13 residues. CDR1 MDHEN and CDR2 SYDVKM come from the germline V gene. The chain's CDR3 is CASSFRGFYGYTF. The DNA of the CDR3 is TGTGCCAGCAGTTTCCGAGGGTTCTATGGCTACACCTTC.

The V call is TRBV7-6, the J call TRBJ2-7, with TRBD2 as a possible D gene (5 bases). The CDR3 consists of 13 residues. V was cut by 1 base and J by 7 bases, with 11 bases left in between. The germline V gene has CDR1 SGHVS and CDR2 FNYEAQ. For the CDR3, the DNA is TGTGCCAGCAGCTTAGGGCAGCGGAGAGAGCAGTACTTC. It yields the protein CASSLGQRREQYF.

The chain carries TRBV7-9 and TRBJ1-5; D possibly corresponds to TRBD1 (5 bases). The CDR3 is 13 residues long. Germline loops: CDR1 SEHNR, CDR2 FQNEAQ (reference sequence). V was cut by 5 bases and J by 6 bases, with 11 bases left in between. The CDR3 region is CASSLWGGQPQHF. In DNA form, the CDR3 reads TGTGCCAGCAGCCTCTGGGGCGGTCAGCCCCAGCATTTT. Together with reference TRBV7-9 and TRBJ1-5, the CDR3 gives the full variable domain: DTGVSQNPRHKITKRGQNVTFRCDPISEHNRLYWYRQTLGQGPEFLTYFQNEAQLEKSRLLSDRFSAERPKGSFSTLEIQRTEQGDSAMYLCASSLWGGQPQHFGDGTRLSIL.